This T cell receptor (beta chain) appears in the sequencing data of a study of T-cell reconstitution after alpha-beta-depleted transplantation in children. Unique molecular identifiers featured in how the TCRbeta library was prepared. TCRdb re-analysed the PCR reads in MiXCR, keeping a single row per CDR3 protein. The sample has hundreds of thousands of distinct CDR3 sequences; 16% are singletons. CDR3 length: 14 residues. The V gene end was trimmed by 2 bases and the J gene end by 5 bases; junction bases not matched to a gene: 7. Germline-derived CDR1 and CDR2 are DFQATT and SNEGSKA (reference sequence).

The TCR comes from a boy under two years old who had a stem cell transplant for Wiskott-Aldrich syndrome, so the T cells may come from the graft donor. The rearrangement uses TRBV20-1 and TRBJ2-5, with 8 nucleotides matching TRBD2. The sequencing here drew on PBMCs, mostly from graft donor cells, taken 360 days after TCRalphabeta/CD19-depleted stem cell transplant. CDR3 region: CSARKPAGDETQYF. The CDR3 DNA sequence: TGCAGTGCTAGAAAACCAGCGGGAGATGAGACCCAGTACTTC.